The T cell receptor beta chain described here comes from a study of shared clonotypes between healthy human individuals. Donors were healthy HIV-negative adults without recently reported acute infections or vaccinations. This clone showed up just once. The antigen is unknown. It was roughly 200 ng DNA, about 30,000 T cell genomes, that sorted-subset replicate PCRs used. Profiled with immunoSEQ multiplex PCR; TCRdb holds only in-frame clones, not every one. The sample has a few hundred thousand clones, around 97% seen once. Study-wide findings and caveats: Naive subsets generally exceeded memory subsets in estimated richness.

Sequenced: naive CD4+ T cells sorted from blood. The subset here: CD45RA+ positively selected. This clonotype was obtained from a woman aged 30 to 39 in good health.

This chain's CDR3 is CASTASPHEQYF. The CDR3 bases are TGTGCCAGCACGGCTAGCCCCCACGAGCAGTACTTC. The chain combines TRBV28 with TRBJ2-7, with a weak D call TRBD2 (5 bases). V lost 7 bases, J lost 5 bases, and 12 bases lay in between. The CDR3 totals 12 residues. Per germline, CDR1 MDHEN and CDR2 SYDVKM.